This T cell receptor (beta chain) was documented in a study of T cell clonality in common variable immunodeficiency. Findings of the study overall: Reportedly, TCR beta sequences from common variable immunodeficiency showed fewer deletions and N-nucleotide insertions. Links between repertoire features and CVID complications were heterogeneity-limited. CVID subjects had higher TCRbeta clonality than healthy controls, most marked in about a third.

CVID subjects were neither ill nor on immunomodulatory or immunosuppressive medication at sampling. Sequencing was performed with immunoSEQ multiplex PCR; in TCRdb, only in-frame clones are kept and a portion is missing. The profile covers about 30,000 clones, none occurring a single time. The CDR3 spans 16 residues. Germline CDR1 SGHRS, CDR2 YFSETQ. This clone has just a few counts. Antigen unknown. One end of the junction does not line up with germline, which may come from a read error. The read finishes 3 residues shy of the CDR3 end, and the germline J gene is used to complete it. Material: peripheral blood mononuclear cells. This receptor was obtained from a human donor with common variable immunodeficiency. The rearrangement uses TRBV5-1 and TRBJ2-1; TRBD2 aligns across 13 bases. The CDR3 loop reads CASCLVLAGGPHEQFF. CDR3 DNA (partial): TGCGCCAGCTGCTTGGTACTAGCGGGGGGGCCGCATGAG.